The T cell receptor (beta chain) under discussion was sequenced for a study of cytomegalovirus exposure and HLA in healthy donors. Study observations and caveats: Looking again later, the authors saw that most CMV-associated TCR beta chains seemed HLA-restricted. Some TCR beta chains (roughly 160 of them) were listed as cytomegalovirus-associated. Near-uniform donor sequencing depth was presumed by presence/absence analyses. In vitro data verified a few CMV-associated chains as specific for CMV antigens.

CDR1 is MDHEN and CDR2 is SYDVKM in the germline V gene. Between the trimmed V and J ends, which lost 5 bases and 1 base, there was a span of 12 bases. There are 14 residues in the CDR3. The PCR employed 60 Vbeta primers together with 13 Jbeta primers. Generated by immunoSEQ multiplex PCR, the TCRdb table keeps only in-frame clones and is missing some. The repertoire holds tens of thousands of clones, with roughly 77% as singletons. With respect to this clone: Antigen unknown.

Specimen: PBMCs. The sequence was obtained from a man aged 35 to 55 in good health and CMV-seronegative. The rearrangement uses TRBV28 and TRBJ2-7; D remains ambiguous. CDR3 amino acids: CASSLIFESYEQYF. The CDR3 bases are TGTGCCAGCAGTCTTATCTTTGAGTCCTACGAGCAGTACTTC.